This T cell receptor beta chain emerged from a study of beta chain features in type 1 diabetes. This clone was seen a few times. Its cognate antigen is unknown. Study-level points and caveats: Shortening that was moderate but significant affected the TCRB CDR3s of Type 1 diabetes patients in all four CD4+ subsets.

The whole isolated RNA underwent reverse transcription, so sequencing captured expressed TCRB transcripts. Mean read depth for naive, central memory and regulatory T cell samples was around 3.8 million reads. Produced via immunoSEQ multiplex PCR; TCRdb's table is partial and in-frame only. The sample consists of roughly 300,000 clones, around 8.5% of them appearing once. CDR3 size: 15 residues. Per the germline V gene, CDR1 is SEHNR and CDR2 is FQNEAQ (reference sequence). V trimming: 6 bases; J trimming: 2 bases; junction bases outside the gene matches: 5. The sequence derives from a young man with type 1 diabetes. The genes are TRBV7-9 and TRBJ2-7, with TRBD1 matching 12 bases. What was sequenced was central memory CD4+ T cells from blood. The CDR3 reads CASRPGTGGPYEQYF. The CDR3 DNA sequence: TGTGCCAGCAGACCCGGGACAGGGGGCCCCTACGAGCAGTACTTC.